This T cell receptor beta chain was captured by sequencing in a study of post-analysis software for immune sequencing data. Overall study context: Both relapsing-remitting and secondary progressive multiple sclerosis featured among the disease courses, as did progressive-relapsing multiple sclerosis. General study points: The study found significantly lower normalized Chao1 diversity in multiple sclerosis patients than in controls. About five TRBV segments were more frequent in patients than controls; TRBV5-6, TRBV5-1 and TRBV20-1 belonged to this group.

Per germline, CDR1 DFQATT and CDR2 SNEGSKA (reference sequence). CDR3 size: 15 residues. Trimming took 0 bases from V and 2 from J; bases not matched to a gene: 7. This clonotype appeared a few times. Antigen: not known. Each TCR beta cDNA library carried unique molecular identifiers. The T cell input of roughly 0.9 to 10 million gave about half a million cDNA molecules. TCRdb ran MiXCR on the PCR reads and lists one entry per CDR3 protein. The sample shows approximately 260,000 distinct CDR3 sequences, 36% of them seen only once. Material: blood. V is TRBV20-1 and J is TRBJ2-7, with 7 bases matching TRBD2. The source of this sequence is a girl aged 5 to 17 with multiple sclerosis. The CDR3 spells CSAREAIAGAYEQYF. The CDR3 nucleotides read TGCAGTGCTAGAGAGGCGATAGCGGGTGCCTACGAGCAGTACTTC.